This T cell receptor beta chain was documented in a study of CD8 T cells in Susac syndrome. A quantity of about 0.5 to 1 ug RNA underwent reverse transcription using random hexamers. TCRdb called the immunoSEQ multiplex PCR reads again in MiXCR, with one record for every CDR3 protein. In the table there are about 200,000 distinct CDR3 sequences, roughly 96% of which are singletons. The CDR3 is 12 amino acids. V lost 8 bases and J lost 1, with 7 bases in between. The chain uses TRBV12-3 or TRBV12-4 and TRBJ2-3; D is ambiguous. The sample was CD4+ T cells from PBMCs. The sequence came from a human donor in good health. CDR3 in DNA: TGTGCCAGCGGTATAGGCACAGATACGCAGTATTTT. This sequence encodes CASGIGTDTQYF.